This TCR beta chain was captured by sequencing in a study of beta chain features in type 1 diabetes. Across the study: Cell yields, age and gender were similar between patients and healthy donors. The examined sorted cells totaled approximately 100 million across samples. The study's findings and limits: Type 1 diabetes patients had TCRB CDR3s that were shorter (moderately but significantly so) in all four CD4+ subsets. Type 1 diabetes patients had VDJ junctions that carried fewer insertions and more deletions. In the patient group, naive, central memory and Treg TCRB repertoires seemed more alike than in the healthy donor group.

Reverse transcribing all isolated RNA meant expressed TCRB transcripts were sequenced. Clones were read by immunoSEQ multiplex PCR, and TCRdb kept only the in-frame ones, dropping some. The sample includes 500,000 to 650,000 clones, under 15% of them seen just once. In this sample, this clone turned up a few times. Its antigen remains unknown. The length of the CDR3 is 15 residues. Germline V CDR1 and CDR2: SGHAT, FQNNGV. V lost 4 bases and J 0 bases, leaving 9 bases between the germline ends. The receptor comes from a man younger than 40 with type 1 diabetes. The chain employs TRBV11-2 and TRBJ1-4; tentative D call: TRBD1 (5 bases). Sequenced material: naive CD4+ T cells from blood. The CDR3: CASSWGRTTNEKLFF. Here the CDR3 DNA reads TGTGCCAGCAGCTGGGGGAGAACAACTAATGAAAAACTGTTTTTT. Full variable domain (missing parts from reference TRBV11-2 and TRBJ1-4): EAGVAQSPRYKIIEKRQSVAFWCNPISGHATLYWYQQILGQGPKLLIQFQNNGVVDDSQLPKDRFSAERLKGVDSTLKIQPAKLEDSAVYLCASSWGRTTNEKLFFGSGTQLSVL.